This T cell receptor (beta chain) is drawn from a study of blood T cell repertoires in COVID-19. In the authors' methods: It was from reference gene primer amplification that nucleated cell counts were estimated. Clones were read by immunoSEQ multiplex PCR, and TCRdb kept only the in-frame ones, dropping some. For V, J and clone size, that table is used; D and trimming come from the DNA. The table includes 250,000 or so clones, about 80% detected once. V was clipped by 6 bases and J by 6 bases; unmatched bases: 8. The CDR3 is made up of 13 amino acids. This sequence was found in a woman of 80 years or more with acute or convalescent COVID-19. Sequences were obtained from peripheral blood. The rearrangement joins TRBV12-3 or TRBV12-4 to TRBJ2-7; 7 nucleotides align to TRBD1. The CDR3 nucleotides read TGTGCCAGCAGCCAGGACAGGAACCTCGAGCAGTACTTC. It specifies CASSQDRNLEQYF.